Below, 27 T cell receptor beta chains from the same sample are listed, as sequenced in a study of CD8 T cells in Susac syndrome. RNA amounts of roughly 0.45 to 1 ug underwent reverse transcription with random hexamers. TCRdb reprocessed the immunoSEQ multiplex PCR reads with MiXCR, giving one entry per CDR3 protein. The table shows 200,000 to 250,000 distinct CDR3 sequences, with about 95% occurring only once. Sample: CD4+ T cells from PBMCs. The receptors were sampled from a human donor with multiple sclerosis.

Here the CDR3 DNA reads TGTGCCACCAGTGCCGGTTTAGGTGAGCAGTTCTTC. It specifies CATSAGLGEQFF. V is TRBV24-1 and J is TRBJ2-1; D is unclear. The germline V gene has CDR1 KGHDR and CDR2 SFDVKD. The CDR3 totals 12 residues. Trimming removed 5 bases from V and 9 bases from J, with 10 bases in between.

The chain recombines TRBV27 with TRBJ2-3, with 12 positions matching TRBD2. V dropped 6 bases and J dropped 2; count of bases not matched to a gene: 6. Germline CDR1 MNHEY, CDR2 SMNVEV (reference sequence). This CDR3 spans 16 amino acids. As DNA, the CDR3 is TGTGCCAGCAGGGGACGACTAGCGGGAGTCACAGATACGCAGTATTTT. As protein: CASRGRLAGVTDTQYF.

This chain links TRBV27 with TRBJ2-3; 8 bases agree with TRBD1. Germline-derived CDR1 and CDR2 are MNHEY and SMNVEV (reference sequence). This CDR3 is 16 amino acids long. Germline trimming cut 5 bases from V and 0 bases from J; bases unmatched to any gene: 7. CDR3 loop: CASSPRTGLSTDTQYF. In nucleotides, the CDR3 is TGTGCCAGCAGTCCGCGGACAGGGCTTAGCACAGATACGCAGTATTTT.

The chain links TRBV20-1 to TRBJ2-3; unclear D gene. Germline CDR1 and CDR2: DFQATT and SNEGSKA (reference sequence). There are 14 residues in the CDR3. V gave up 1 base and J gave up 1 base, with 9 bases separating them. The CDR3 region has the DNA TGCAGTGCTAGAGTTCCGGCGGGCACAGATACGCAGTATTTT. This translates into CSARVPAGTDTQYF.

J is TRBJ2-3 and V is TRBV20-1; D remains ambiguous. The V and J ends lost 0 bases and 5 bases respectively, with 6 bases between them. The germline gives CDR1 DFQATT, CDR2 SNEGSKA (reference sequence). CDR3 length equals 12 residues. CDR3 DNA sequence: TGCAGTGCTAGAGATTTAGGAGATACGCAGTATTTT. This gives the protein CSARDLGDTQYF.

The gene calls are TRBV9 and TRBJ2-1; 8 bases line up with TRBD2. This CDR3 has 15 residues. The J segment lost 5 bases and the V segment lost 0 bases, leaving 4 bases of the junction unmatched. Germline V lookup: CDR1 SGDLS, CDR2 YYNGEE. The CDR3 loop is CASSVAGTRNNEQFF. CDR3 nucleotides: TGTGCCAGCAGCGTAGCCGGGACTAGGAACAATGAGCAGTTCTTC.

CDR3 amino acids: CASSTGTGGETQYF. Written as DNA, the CDR3 is TGCGCCAGCAGCACCGGGACAGGAGGCGAGACCCAGTACTTC. The rearrangement links TRBV5-1 to TRBJ2-5; 8 bases fit TRBD1. The CDR3 is 14 amino acids. The germline gives CDR1 SGHRS, CDR2 YFSETQ. V lost 4 bases to trimming and J lost 5 bases; unmatched junction nucleotides: 7.

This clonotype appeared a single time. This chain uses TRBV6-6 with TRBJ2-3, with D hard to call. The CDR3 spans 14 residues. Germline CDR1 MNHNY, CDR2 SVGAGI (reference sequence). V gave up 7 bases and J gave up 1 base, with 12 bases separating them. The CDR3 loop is CASTAVEGTDTQYF. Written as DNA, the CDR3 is TGTGCCAGCACCGCCGTTGAGGGCACAGATACGCAGTATTTT.

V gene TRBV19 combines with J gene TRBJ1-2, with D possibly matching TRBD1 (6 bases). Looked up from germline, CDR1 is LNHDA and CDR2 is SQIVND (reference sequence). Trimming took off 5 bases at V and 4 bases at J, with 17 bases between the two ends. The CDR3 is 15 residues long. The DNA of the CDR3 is TGTGCCAGTAGTGGACCGGGGGGGGCTGCCTATGGCTACACCTTC. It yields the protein CASSGPGGAAYGYTF.

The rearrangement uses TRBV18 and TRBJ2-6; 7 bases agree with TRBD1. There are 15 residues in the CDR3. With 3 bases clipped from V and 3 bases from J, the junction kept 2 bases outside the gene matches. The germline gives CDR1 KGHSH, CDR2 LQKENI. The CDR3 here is CASSPTGLGANVLTF. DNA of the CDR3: TGTGCCAGCTCACCGACAGGGCTTGGGGCCAACGTCCTGACTTTC.

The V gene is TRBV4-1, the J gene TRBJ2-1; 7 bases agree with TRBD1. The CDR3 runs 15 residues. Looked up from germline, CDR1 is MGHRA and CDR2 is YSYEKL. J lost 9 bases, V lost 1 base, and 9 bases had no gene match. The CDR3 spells CASSQGAGGASEQFF. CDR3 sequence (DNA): TGCGCCAGCAGCCAAGGGGCAGGGGGAGCGAGTGAGCAGTTCTTC.

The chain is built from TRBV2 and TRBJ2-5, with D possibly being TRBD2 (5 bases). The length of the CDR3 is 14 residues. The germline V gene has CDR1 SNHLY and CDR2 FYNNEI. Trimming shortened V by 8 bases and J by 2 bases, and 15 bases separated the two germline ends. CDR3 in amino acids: CASLPGRGQETQYF. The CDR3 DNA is TGTGCCAGCCTCCCCGGACGGGGACAAGAGACCCAGTACTTC.

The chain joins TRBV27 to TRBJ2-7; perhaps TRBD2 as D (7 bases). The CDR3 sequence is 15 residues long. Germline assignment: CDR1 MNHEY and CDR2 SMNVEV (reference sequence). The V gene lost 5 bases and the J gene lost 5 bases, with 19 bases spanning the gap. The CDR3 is CASSERGAGVHEQYF. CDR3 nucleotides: TGTGCCAGCAGTGAAAGGGGGGCGGGAGTTCACGAGCAGTACTTC.

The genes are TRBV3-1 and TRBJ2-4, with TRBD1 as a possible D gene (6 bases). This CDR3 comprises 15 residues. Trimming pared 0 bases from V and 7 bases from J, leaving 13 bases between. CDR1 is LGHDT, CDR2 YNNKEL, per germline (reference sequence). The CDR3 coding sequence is TGTGCCAGCAGCCAAGACGGGACACCCGGGAACATTCAGTACTTC. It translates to CASSQDGTPGNIQYF. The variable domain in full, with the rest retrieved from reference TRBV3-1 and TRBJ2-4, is DTAVSQTPKYLVTQMGNDKSIKCEQNLGHDTMYWYKQDSKKFLKIMFSYNNKELIINETVPNRFSPKSPDKAHLNLHINSLELGDSAVYFCASSQDGTPGNIQYFGAGTRLSVL.

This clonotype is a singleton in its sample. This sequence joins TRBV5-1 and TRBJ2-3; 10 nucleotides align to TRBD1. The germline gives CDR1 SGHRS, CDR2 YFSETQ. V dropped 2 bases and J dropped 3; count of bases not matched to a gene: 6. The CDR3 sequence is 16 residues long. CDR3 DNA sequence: TGCGCCAGCAGCTTCGGGACAGGGGTAGAAACAGATACGCAGTATTTT. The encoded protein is CASSFGTGVETDTQYF.

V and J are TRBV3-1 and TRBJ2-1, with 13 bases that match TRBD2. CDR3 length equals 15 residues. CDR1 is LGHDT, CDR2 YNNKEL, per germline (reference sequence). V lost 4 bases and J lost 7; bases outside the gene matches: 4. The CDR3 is CASSRLAGGNNEQFF. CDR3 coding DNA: TGTGCCAGCAGCCGACTAGCGGGGGGTAATAATGAGCAGTTCTTC.

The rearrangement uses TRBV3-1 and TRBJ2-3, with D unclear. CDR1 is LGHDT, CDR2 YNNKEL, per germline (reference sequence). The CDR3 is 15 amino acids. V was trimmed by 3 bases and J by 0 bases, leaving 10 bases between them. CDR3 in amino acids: CASSQRSHSTDTQYF. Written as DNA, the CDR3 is TGTGCCAGCAGCCAGCGGTCTCACAGCACAGATACGCAGTATTTT.

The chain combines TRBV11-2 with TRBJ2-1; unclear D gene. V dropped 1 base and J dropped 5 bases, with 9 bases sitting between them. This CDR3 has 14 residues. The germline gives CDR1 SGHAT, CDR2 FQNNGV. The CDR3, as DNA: TGTGCCAGCAGCTTAGCCTCTTTAAACAATGAGCAGTTCTTC. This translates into CASSLASLNNEQFF. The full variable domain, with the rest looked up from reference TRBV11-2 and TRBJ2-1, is EAGVAQSPRYKIIEKRQSVAFWCNPISGHATLYWYQQILGQGPKLLIQFQNNGVVDDSQLPKDRFSAERLKGVDSTLKIQPAKLEDSAVYLCASSLASLNNEQFFGPGTRLTVL.

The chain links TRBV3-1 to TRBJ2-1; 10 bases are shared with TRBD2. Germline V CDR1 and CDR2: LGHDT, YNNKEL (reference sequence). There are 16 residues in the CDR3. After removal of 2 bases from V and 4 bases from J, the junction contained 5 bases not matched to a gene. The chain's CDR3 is CASSQLVTSGYNEQFF. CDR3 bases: TGTGCCAGCAGCCAACTAGTGACTAGCGGGTACAATGAGCAGTTCTTC.

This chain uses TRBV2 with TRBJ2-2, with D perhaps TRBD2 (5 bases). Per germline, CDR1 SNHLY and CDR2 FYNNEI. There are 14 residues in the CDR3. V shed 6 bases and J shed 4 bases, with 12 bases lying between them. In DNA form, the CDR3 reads TGTGCCAGCAGGGGGAGAGGAGCCACCGGGGAGCTGTTTTTT. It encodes CASRGRGATGELFF.

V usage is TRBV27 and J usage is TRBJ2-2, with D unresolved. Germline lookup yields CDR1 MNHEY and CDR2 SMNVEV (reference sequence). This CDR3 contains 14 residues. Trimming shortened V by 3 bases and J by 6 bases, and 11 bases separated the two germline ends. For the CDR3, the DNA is TGTGCCAGCAGTTTCGCGGTTTTGGCCGGGGAGCTGTTTTTT. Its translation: CASSFAVLAGELFF.

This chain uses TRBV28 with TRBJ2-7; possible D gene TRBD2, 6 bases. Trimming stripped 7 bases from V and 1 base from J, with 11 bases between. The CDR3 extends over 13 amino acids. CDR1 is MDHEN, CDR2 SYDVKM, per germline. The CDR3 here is CASKVGLSYEQYF. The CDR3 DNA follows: TGTGCCAGCAAGGTGGGACTTTCCTACGAGCAGTACTTC.

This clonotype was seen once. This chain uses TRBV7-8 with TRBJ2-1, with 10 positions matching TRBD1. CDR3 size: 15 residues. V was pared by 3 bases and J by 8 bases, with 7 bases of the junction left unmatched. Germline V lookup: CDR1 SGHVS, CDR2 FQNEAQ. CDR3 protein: CASSFRDRGIDEQFF. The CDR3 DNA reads TGTGCCAGCAGCTTCCGGGACAGGGGCATAGATGAGCAGTTCTTC.

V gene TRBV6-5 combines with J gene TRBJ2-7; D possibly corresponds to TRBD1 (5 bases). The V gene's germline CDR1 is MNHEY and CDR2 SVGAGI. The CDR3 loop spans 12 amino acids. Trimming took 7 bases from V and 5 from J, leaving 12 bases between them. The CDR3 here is CASKSTGNEQYF. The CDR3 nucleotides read TGTGCCAGCAAAAGTACAGGTAACGAGCAGTACTTC.

The CDR3, as DNA: TGCGCCAGCAGCCAAGAGACAGGGGCATCCTACGAGCAGTACTTC. Protein sequence: CASSQETGASYEQYF. This chain uses TRBV4-1 with TRBJ2-7; TRBD1 aligns across 8 bases. The V and J ends lost 0 bases and 1 base, in that order; junction bases with no gene match: 2. Looked up from germline, CDR1 is MGHRA and CDR2 is YSYEKL. The CDR3 spans 15 residues.

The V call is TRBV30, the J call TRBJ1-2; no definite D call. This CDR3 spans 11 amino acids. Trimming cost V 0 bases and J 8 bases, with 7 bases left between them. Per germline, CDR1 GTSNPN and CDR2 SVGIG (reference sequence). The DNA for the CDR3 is TGTGCCTGGAGTGTATCCGACGGCTACACCTTC. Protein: CAWSVSDGYTF.

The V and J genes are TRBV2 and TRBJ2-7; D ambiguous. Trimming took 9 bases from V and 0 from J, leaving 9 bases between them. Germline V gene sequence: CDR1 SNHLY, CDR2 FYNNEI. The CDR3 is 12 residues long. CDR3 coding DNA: TGTGCCAGTACGGACCCCTCCTACGAGCAGTACTTC. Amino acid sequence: CASTDPSYEQYF.